This TCR beta chain came from a study of blood T cell repertoires in COVID-19. Study information: Acute and convalescent COVID-19 specimens originated in the United States, Italy and Spain. T cells, B-cell-depleted T cells, or PBMCs provided the cDNA or gDNA that served as material.

Followed longitudinally, the Seattle patients had been enrolled during active infection. In the original processing: Amplification from reference gene primers served as the basis for estimated nucleated cell counts. Profiled with immunoSEQ multiplex PCR; TCRdb holds only in-frame clones, not every one. The V and J calls and clone size are taken from that table; D and trimming were inferred from the DNA. The sample has 150,000 to 200,000 clones; around 83% are singletons. The CDR3 has 15 amino acids. Germline V gives CDR1 LGHDT, CDR2 YNNKEL (reference sequence). The junction had 4 bases not matched to a gene; V was cut back by 1 base and J by 5 bases.

The specimen sequenced was peripheral blood. This chain joins TRBV3-1 (or the pseudogene TRBV3-2) and TRBJ1-4, with 7 bases fitting TRBD1. The receptor was derived from a woman between 70 and 85 years old with COVID-19, enrolled during active disease. CDR3: CASSQGQGLNEKLFF. The CDR3 nucleotides are TGTGCCAGCAGCCAAGGACAGGGATTAAATGAAAAACTGTTTTTT.